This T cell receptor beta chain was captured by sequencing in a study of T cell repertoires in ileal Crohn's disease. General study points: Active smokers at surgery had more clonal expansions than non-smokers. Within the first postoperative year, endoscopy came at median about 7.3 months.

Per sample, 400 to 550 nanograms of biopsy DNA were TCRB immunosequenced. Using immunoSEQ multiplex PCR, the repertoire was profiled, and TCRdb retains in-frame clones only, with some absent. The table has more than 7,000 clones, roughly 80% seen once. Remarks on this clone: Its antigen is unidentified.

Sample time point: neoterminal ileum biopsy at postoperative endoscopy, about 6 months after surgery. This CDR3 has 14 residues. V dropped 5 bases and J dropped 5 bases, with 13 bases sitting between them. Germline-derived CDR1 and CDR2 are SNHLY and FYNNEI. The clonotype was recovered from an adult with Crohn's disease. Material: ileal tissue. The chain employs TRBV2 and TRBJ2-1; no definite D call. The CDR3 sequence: CASSSTARHNEQFF. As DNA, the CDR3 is TGTGCCAGCAGTTCCACCGCGCGTCACAATGAGCAGTTCTTC.